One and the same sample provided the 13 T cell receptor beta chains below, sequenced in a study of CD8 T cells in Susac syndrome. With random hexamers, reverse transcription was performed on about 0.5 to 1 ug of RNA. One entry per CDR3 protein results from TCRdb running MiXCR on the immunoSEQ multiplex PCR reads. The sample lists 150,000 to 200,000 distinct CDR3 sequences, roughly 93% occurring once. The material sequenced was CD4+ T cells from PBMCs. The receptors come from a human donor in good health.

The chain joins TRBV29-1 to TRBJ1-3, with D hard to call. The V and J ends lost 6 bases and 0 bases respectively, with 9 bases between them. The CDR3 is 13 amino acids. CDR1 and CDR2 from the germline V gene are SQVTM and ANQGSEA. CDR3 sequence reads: CSVSYGSGNTIYF. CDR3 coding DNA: TGCAGCGTCTCGTACGGCTCTGGAAACACCATATATTTT. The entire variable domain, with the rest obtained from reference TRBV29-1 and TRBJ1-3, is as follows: SAVISQKPSRDICQRGTSLTIQCQVDSQVTMMFWYRQQPGQSLTLIATANQGSEATYESGFVIDKFPISRPNLTFSTLTVSNMSPEDSSIYLCSVSYGSGNTIYFGEGSWLTVV.

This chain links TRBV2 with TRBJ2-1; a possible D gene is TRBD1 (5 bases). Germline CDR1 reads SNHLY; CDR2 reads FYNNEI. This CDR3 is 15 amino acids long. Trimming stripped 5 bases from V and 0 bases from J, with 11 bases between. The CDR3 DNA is TGTGCCAGCAGTCTACAGGATCCCTCCTACAATGAGCAGTTCTTC. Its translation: CASSLQDPSYNEQFF. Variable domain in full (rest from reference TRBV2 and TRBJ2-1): EPEVTQTPSHQVTQMGQEVILRCVPISNHLYFYWYRQILGQKVEFLVSFYNNEISEKSEIFDDQFSVERPDGSNFTLKIRSTKLEDSAMYFCASSLQDPSYNEQFFGPGTRLTVL.

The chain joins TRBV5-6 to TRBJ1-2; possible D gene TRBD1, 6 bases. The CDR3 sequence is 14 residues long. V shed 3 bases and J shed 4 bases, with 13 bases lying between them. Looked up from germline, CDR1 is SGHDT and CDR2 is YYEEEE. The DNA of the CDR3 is TGTGCCAGCAGCTCTCGACAGGATGGCTATGGCTACACCTTC. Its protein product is CASSSRQDGYGYTF.

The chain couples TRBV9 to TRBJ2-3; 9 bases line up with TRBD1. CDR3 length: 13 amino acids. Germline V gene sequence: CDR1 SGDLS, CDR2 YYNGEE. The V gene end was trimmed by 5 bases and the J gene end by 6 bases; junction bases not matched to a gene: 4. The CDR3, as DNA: TGTGCCAGCAGTGGACAGGGGTCTGATACGCAGTATTTT. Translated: CASSGQGSDTQYF.

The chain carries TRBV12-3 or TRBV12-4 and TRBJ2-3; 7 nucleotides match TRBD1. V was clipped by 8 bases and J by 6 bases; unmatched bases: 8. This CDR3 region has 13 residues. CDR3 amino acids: CASSKGASDTQYF. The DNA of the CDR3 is TGTGCCAGCTCCAAGGGGGCCTCCGATACGCAGTATTTT.

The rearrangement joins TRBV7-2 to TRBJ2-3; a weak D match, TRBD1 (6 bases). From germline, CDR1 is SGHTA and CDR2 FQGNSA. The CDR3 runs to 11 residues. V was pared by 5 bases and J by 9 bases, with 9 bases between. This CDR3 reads CASSPGTTQYF. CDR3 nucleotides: TGTGCCAGCAGCCCCGGGACAACGCAGTATTTT.

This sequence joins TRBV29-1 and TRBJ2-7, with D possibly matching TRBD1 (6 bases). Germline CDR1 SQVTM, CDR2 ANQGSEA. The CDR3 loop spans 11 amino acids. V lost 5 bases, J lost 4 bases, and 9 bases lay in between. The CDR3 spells CSVSQGYEQYF. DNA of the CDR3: TGCAGCGTTTCACAGGGTTACGAGCAGTACTTC.

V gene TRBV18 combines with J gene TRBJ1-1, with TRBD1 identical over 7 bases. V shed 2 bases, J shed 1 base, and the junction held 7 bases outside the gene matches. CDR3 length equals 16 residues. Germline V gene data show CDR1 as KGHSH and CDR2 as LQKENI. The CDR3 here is CASSPFSDRANTEAFF. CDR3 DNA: TGTGCCAGCTCACCATTTTCTGACAGGGCGAACACTGAAGCTTTCTTT.

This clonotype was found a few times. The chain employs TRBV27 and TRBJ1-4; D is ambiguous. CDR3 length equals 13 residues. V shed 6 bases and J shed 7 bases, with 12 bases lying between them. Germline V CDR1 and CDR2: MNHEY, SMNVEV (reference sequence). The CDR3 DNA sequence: TGTGCCAGCAGCCGAGGGCGGGGTGAAAAACTGTTTTTT. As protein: CASSRGRGEKLFF. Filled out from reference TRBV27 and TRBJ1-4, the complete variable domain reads EAQVTQNPRYLITVTGKKLTVTCSQNMNHEYMSWYRQDPGLGLRQIYYSMNVEVTDKGDVPEGYKVSRKEKRNFPLILESPSPNQTSLYFCASSRGRGEKLFFGSGTQLSVL.

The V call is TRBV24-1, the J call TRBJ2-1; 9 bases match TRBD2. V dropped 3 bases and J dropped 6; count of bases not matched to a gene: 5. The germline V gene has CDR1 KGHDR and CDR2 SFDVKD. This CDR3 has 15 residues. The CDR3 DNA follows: TGTGCCACCAGTGATCCGCTAGCGGGGATCAATGAGCAGTTCTTC. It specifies CATSDPLAGINEQFF.

The CDR3 sequence is CASSLGTGTATNEKLFF. CDR3 nucleotides: TGTGCCAGCAGCTTGGGCACAGGGACGGCAACTAATGAAAAACTGTTTTTT. The chain has TRBV5-8 and TRBJ1-4; D may be TRBD1 (6 bases). The ends were cut back, 0 bases at V and 0 bases at J, with 12 bases in the middle. Germline V CDR1 and CDR2: SGHTS, YDEGEE. The CDR3 is 17 residues long.

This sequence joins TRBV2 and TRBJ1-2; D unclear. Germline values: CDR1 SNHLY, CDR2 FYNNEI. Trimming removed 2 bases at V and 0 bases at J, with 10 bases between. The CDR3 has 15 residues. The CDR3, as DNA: TGTGCCAGCAGTGAAATAAGCTTTGCTAACTATGGCTACACCTTC. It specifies CASSEISFANYGYTF.

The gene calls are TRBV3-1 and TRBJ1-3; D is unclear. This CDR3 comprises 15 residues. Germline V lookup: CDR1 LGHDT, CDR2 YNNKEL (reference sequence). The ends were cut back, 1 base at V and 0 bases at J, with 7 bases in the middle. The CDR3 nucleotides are TGTGCCAGCAGCCAAGGCGCGGCCTCTGGAAACACCATATATTTT. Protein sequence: CASSQGAASGNTIYF.